The rows below give T cell receptor beta chains drawn from one sample of a study of blood T cell repertoires in COVID-19. Assay used: immunoSEQ multiplex PCR; TCRdb lists only in-frame clones, some missing. The table lists about 77,000 clones, around nine tenths of them singletons, with more than 15% in the top ten. The sample consisted of peripheral blood. The source of these receptors is a woman of 80 years or more with active or convalescent COVID-19. The CDR3 runs from the conserved cysteine through the conserved F or W. Fields, in order: CDR3 length, D gene, clone size, V gene, J gene, CDR3 DNA, CDR3 protein. D genes are given only for firm matches. Clone size is given for some rows only: seen once, a few or many times, or a class if the clone is expanded.

16	TRBD1	-	TRBV4-3	TRBJ1-4	TGCGCCAGCAGCCGCGGATACAGGGGGACTAATGAAAAACTGTTTTTT	CASSRGYRGTNEKLFF
16	-	-	TRBV7-2	TRBJ1-4	TGTGCCAGCAGCTTAAGCCCCGGGGGGTTTGGGTCGGAACTGTTTTTT	CASSLSPGGFGSELFF
15	-	-	TRBV30	TRBJ1-6	TGTGCCTGGAGTGTACGCCCAGGGGATAATTCACCCCTCCACTTT	CAWSVRPGDNSPLHF
13	TRBD1	-	TRBV3-1/TRBV3-2	TRBJ1-2	TGTGCCAGCAGCCCTCGGACAGGGTCTGGCTACACCTTC	CASSPRTGSGYTF
13	TRBD1	-	TRBV6-5	TRBJ1-5	TGTGCCAGCAGTCGACAGGGCCATCAGCCCCAGCATTTT	CASSRQGHQPQHF
15	-	-	TRBV5-4	TRBJ1-3	TGTGCCAGCAGCCGGGCACGGGGAGCGGGAAACACCATATATTTT	CASSRARGAGNTIYF
12	-	once	TRBV6-5	TRBJ1-1	TGTGCCAGCCTGGGACAAGGACGCGGAGCTTTCTTT	CASLGQGRGAFF
17	TRBD2	-	TRBV7-8	TRBJ2-1	TGTGCCAGCAGCTTAAAGGTAGCGGGCCACCCGGGGAATGAGCAGTTCTTC	CASSLKVAGHPGNEQFF
15	TRBD1	-	TRBV27	TRBJ1-2	TGTGCCAGCAGTGGATCACAGGGGGTAGCCTATGGCTACACCTTC	CASSGSQGVAYGYTF
16	-	-	TRBV6-5	TRBJ2-7	TGTGCCAGCAGTTACTCGCTTGAACAGAACTCCTACGAGCAGTACTTC	CASSYSLEQNSYEQYF
14	TRBD1	-	TRBV5-1	TRBJ2-5	TGCGCCAGCAGCCTCAAGACAGGGAAGGAGACCCAGTACTTC	CASSLKTGKETQYF
14	-	once	TRBV24-1	TRBJ1-4	TGTGCCACCAGTGATCGGGGAGCTAATGAAAAACTGTTTTTT	CATSDRGANEKLFF
15	-	-	TRBV7-2	TRBJ1-2	TGTGCCAGCAGCCCAGTTGGGGGGAGTAGGTATGGCTACACCTTC	CASSPVGGSRYGYTF
14	TRBD2	-	TRBV7-9	TRBJ2-1	TGTGCCAGGGAGCCTAGCGGGGGGGCAAATGAGCAGTTCTTC	CAREPSGGANEQFF
16	-	-	TRBV9	TRBJ2-2	TGTGCCAGCAGCGTAGACCCCAGGGGTAACACCGGGGAGCTGTTTTTT	CASSVDPRGNTGELFF
14	TRBD1	-	TRBV25-1	TRBJ2-1	TGTGCCAGCAGTGAAGCACAGGGGTACAATGAGCAGTTCTTC	CASSEAQGYNEQFF
15	TRBD1	-	TRBV19	TRBJ1-2	TGTGCCAGTAGTATAGAGAGGGGGCGCAACTATGGCTACACCTTC	CASSIERGRNYGYTF
16	-	-	TRBV7-2	TRBJ1-2	TGTGCCAGCAGCTTAGGAGGCGCAGGGAACCGGGGGGGCTACACCTTC	CASSLGGAGNRGGYTF
12	-	-	TRBV28	TRBJ1-1	TGTGCGTCTAGCCCCCCGGGAACTGAAGCTTTCTTT	CASSPPGTEAFF
15	-	-	TRBV6-5	TRBJ1-6	TGTGCCAGCAGCCAAACCAGCGGACAGAATTCACCCCTCCACTTT	CASSQTSGQNSPLHF
15	-	-	TRBV2	TRBJ1-4	TGTGCCAGCAGGGAGGGGGGGGCAACTAATGAAAAACTGTTTTTT	CASREGGATNEKLFF
15	-	-	TRBV30	TRBJ1-2	TGTGCCTGGAGTGTACATCCGGGAAACCCCTATGGCTACACCTTC	CAWSVHPGNPYGYTF
18	-	-	TRBV21-1	TRBJ2-7	TGTGCCAGCAGCAAAAGGGCGATGAGTGGACAGGGGTTCTACGAGCAGTACTTC	CASSKRAMSGQGFYEQYF
15	-	once	TRBV11-3	TRBJ1-5	TGTGCCAGCAGCTTAGGTTCGTCAGTGTATGAGCCCCAGCATTTT	CASSLGSSVYEPQHF
16	TRBD1	-	TRBV5-6	TRBJ1-1	TGTGCCAGCAGCTTGCCCCCGGGACAGACGGGGACTGAAGCTTTCTTT	CASSLPPGQTGTEAFF
13	TRBD1	-	TRBV27	TRBJ1-2	TGTGCCAGCAGTTTACAGGGGGACTATGGCTACACCTTC	CASSLQGDYGYTF
12	TRBD1	-	TRBV5-1	TRBJ2-7	TGCGCCAGCAGCTCACAGGGGTACGAGCAGTACTTC	CASSSQGYEQYF
17	TRBD2	-	TRBV4-2	TRBJ2-5	TGTGCCAGCAGTCTCGCGTCGAGCGGGGGGGCCATAGAGACCCAGTACTTC	CASSLASSGGAIETQYF
12	-	-	TRBV4-2	TRBJ2-7	TGTGCCAGCAGCCAAGATTCCGACGAGCAGTACTTC	CASSQDSDEQYF
17	TRBD1	-	TRBV7-9	TRBJ1-2	TGTGCCAGCAGCTTACCCACGGGTGACAGGGGGGGTCGTGGCTACACCTTC	CASSLPTGDRGGRGYTF
16	TRBD1	few	TRBV6-1	TRBJ1-4	TGTGCCAGCAGTGGACGCAGGGGGGCAACTAATGAAAAACTGTTTTTT	CASSGRRGATNEKLFF
12	TRBD1	once	TRBV6-6	TRBJ1-2	TGTGCCAGTTTGACAGGGAACTATGGCTACACCTTC	CASLTGNYGYTF
13	-	-	TRBV4-1	TRBJ1-4	TGCGCCAGCAGCCACGTCCCCGGTCTTGAGTCGTTTTTT	CASSHVPGLESFF